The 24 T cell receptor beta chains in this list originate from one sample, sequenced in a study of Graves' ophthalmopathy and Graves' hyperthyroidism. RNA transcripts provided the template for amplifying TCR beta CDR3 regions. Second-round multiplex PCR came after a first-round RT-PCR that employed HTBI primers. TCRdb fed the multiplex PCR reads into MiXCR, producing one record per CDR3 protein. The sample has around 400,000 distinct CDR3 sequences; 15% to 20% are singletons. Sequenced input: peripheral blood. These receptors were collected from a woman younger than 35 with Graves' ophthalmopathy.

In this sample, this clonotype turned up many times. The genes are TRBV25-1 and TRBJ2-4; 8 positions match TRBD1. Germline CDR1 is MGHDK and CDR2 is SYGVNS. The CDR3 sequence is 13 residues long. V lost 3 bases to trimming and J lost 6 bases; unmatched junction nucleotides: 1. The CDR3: CASSDRGRNIQYF. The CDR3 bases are TGTGCCAGCAGTGACAGGGGGCGAAACATTCAGTACTTC.

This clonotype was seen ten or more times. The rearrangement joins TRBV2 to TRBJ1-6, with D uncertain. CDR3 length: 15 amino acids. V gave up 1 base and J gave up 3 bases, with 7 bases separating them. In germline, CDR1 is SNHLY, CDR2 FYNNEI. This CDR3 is CASSEGLNYNSPLHF. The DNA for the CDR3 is TGTGCCAGCAGTGAAGGGTTAAACTATAATTCACCCCTCCACTTT.

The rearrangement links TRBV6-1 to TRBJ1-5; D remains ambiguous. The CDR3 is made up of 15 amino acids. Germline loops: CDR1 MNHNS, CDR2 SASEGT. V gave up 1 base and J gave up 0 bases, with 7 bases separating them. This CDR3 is CASSEVRDSNQPQHF. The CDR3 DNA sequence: TGTGCCAGCAGTGAAGTGAGGGATAGCAATCAGCCCCAGCATTTT.

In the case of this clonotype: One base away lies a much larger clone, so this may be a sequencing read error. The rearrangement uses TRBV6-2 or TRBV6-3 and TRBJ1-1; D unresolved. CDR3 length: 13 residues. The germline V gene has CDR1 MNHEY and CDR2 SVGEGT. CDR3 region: CASSLGRWAEALF. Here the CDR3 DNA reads TGTGCCAGCAGTTTAGGGAGATGGGCTGAAGCTCTCTTT.

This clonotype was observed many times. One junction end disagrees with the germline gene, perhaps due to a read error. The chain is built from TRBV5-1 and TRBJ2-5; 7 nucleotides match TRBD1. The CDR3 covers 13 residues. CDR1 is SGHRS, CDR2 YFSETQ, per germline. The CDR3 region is CASSPTGQVTQYF. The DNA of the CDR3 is TGCGCCAGCAGCCCGACAGGGCAAGTGACCCAGTACTTC. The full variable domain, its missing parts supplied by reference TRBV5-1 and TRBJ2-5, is KAGVTQTPRYLIKTRGQQVTLSCSPISGHRSVSWYQQTPGQGLQFLFEYFSETQRNKGNFPGRFSGRQFSNSRSEMNVSTLELGDSALYLCASSPTGQVTQYFGPGTRLLVL.

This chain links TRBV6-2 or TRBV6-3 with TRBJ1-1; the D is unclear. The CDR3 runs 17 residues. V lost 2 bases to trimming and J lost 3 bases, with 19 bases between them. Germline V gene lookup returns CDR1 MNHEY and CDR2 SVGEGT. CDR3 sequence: CASSYPEFGAHHTEAFF. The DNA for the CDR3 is TGTGCCAGCAGTTACCCGGAGTTCGGAGCTCACCACACTGAAGCTTTCTTT.

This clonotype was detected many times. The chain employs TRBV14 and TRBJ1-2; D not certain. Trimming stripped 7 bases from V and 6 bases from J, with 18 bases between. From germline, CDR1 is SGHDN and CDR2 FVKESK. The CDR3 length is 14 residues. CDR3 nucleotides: TGTGCCAGCACCCAGGATGCGGGGTACCATGGCTACACCTTC. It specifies CASTQDAGYHGYTF.

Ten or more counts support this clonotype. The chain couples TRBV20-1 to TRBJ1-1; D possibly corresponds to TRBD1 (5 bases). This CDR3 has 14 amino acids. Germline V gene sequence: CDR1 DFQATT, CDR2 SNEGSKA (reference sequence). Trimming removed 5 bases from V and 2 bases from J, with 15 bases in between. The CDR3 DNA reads TGCAGTGCTGCTCCTGGGGGGGTAAACACTGAAGCTTTCTTT. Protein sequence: CSAAPGGVNTEAFF.

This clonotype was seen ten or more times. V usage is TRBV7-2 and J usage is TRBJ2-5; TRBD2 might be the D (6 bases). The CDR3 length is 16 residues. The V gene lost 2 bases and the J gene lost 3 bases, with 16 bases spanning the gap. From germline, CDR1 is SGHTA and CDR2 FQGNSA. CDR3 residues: CASSLSNGGYKETQYF. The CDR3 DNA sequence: TGTGCCAGCAGCTTAAGTAACGGAGGGTATAAAGAGACCCAGTACTTC.

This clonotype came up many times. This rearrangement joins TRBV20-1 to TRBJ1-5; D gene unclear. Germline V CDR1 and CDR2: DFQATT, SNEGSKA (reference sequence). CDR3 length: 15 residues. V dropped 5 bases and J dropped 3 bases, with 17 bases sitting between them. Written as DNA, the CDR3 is TGCAGTGCTCGGCCCCCATCCGCGCTCAATCAGCCCCAGCATTTT. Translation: CSARPPSALNQPQHF.

DNA for the CDR3: TGTGCCAGCAGTTTCGAGGGGGCTATCACTGAAGCTTTCTTT. It specifies CASSFEGAITEAFF. The chain recombines TRBV12-3 or TRBV12-4 with TRBJ1-1; TRBD1 agrees at 7 bases. V shed 3 bases and J 4 bases; nucleotides not matched to a gene: 5. This CDR3 is built from 14 residues.

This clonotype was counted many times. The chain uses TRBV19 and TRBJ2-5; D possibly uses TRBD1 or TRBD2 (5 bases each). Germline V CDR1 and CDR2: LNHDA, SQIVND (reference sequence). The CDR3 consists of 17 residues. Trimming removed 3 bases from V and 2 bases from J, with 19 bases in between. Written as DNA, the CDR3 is TGTGCCAGTAGTATGAGGGGACCTTGGACGAATCAAGAGACCCAGTACTTC. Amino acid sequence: CASSMRGPWTNQETQYF.

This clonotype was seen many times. CDR3 sequence: CASSLSGAPNTEAFF. In DNA form, the CDR3 reads TGTGCCAGCAGTCTTTCCGGGGCGCCTAACACTGAAGCTTTCTTT. This rearrangement joins TRBV25-1 to TRBJ1-1; TRBD1 might be the D (5 bases). Germline V gene data show CDR1 as MGHDK and CDR2 as SYGVNS. CDR3 length equals 15 residues. The ends were cut back, 5 bases at V and 2 bases at J, with 15 bases in the middle.

This chain's CDR3 is CASGQWRGETQYF. CDR3 nucleotides: TGTGCCAGCGGTCAATGGAGGGGAGAGACCCAGTACTTC. V usage is TRBV3-1 and J usage is TRBJ2-5; D is perhaps TRBD2 (6 bases). CDR1 and CDR2 from the germline V gene are LGHDT and YNNKEL (reference sequence). V was cut by 8 bases and J by 4 bases, with 14 bases left in between. CDR3 length: 13 residues.

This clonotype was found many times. CDR3 sequence reads: CASCGGNRGGETQYF. CDR3 coding DNA: TGTGCCAGCTGTGGAGGGAACAGGGGGGGCGAGACCCAGTACTTC. The chain combines TRBV28 with TRBJ2-5, with a possible D match to TRBD1 (8 bases). CDR1 MDHEN and CDR2 SYDVKM come from the germline V gene. V lost 8 bases, J lost 5 bases, and 21 bases lay in between. The CDR3 totals 15 residues.

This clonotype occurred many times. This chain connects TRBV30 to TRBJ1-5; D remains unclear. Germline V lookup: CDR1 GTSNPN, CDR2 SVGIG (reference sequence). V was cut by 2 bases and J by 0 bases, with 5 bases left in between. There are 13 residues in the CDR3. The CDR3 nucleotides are TGTGCCTGGAGTACAGATAGCAATCAGCCCCAGCATTTT. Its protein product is CAWSTDSNQPQHF.

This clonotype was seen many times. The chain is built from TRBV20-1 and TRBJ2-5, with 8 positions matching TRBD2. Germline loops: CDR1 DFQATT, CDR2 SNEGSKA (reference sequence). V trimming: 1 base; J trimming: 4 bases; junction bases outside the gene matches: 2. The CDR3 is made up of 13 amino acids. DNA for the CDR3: TGCAGTGCTAGAGGTCTAGCGGGAGAGACCCAGTACTTC. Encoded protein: CSARGLAGETQYF.

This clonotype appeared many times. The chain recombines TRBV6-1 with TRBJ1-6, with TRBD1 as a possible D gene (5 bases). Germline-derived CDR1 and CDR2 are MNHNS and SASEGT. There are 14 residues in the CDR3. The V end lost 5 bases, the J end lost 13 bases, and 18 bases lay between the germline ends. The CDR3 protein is CASSIDTANRPLHF. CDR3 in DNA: TGTGCCAGCAGTATTGATACAGCGAACAGGCCCCTCCACTTT.

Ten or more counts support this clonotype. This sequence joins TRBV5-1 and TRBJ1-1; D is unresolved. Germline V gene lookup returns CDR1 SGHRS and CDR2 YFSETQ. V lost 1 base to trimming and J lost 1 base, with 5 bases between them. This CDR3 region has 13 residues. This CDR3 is CASSLNTNTEAFF. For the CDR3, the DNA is TGCGCCAGCAGCTTGAACACGAACACTGAAGCTTTCTTT.

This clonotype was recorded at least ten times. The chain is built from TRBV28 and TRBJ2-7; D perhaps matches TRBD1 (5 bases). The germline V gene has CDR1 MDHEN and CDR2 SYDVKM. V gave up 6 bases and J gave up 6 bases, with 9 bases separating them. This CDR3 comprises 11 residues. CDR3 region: CASSPRAEQYF. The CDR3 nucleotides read TGTGCCAGCAGCCCCAGGGCCGAGCAGTACTTC.

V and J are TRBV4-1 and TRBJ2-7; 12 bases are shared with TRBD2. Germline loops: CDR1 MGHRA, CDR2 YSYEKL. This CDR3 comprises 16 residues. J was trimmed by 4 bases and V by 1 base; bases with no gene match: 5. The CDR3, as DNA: TGCGCCAGCAGCCAAGCCCGGACTAGCGGGAAATACGAGCAGTACTTC. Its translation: CASSQARTSGKYEQYF.

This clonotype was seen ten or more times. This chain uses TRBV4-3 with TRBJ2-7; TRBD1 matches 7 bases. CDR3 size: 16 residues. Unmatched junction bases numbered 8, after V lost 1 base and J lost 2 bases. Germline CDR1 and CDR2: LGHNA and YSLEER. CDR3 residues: CASSQGRQGVTYEQYF. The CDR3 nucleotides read TGCGCCAGCAGCCAAGGGAGACAGGGTGTGACCTACGAGCAGTACTTC.

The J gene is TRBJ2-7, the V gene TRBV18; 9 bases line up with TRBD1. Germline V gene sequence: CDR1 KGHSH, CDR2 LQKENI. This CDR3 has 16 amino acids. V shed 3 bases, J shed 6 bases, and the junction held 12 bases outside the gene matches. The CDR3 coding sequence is TGTGCCAGCTCACCGAGGGGACAGGGCGCACGGGCCGAGCAGTACTTC. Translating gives CASSPRGQGARAEQYF.

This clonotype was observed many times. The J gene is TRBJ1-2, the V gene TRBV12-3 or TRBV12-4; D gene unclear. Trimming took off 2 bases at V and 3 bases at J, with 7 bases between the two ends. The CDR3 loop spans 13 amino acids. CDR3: CASSLKGYYGYTF. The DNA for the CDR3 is TGTGCCAGCAGTTTAAAGGGTTACTATGGCTACACCTTC.